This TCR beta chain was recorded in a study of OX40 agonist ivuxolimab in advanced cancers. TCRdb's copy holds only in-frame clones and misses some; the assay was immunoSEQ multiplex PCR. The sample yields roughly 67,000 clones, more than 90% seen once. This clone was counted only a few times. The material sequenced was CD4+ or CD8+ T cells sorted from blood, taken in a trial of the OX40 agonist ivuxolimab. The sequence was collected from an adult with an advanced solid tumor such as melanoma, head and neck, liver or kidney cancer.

The CDR3, as DNA: TGTGCCAGCAGCTTCGGCGAGGACACTGAAGCTTTCTTT. It yields the protein CASSFGEDTEAFF. The gene calls are TRBV5-6 and TRBJ1-1; D ambiguous. The CDR3 spans 13 residues. The germline V and J ends were trimmed by 2 bases and 3 bases, with 8 bases remaining between them. Per the germline V gene, CDR1 is SGHDT and CDR2 is YYEEEE.